This paragraph covers one T cell receptor (beta chain) sequence. What it binds is unknown. Treatment indicated: oral pan-JAK inhibitor, 5-10 mg twice daily. Germline V lookup: CDR1 SGHNT, CDR2 YYREEE (reference sequence). The CDR3 contains 15 residues. V gave up 9 bases and J gave up 0 bases, with 13 bases separating them. These data originate in a study of CD8+ T cells in alopecia areata. Extracted RNA was reverse transcribed into cDNA, the sequencing template. Generated by immunoSEQ multiplex PCR, the TCRdb table keeps only in-frame clones and is missing some. This table holds fewer than 150,000 clones, less than 75% found once. Points from the study as a whole: Scalp clonality decreased significantly with tofacitinib, and so did expanded CD8+ clones among the top 100. Having one nonresponder leaves uncertain how baseline CD8+ expansion relates to response. It was less clear whether patients shared TCRs than it was in mice, possibly because of HLA.

The chain uses TRBV5-4 and TRBJ2-6; D possibly corresponds to TRBD1 (5 bases). This clonotype originated in a human donor with alopecia areata. The sequences come from CD8+ T cells sorted from blood, collected at week 4, from a patient treated with tofacitinib. CDR3 sequence reads: CATTTDRSGANVLTF. The CDR3 DNA follows: TGTGCCACCACGACAGACCGCTCTGGGGCCAACGTCCTGACTTTC.